Each of the 32 T cell receptor beta chains below was sequenced from the same sample in a study of radiotherapy plus CTLA-4 blockade in lung cancer (dated by TCRdb to 2016 to 2018). Libraries were prepared through the immunoSEQ multiplex PCR assay. Here the immuneACCESS table is served through TCRdb, limited to in-frame sequences with V and J called. Missing clones are a known gap in these copies; in checked studies unresolved V genes cover under half, and the rest lacks a known reason. The sample table shows tens of thousands of clones, and 70% to 85% are seen once. The ten largest clones capture approximately 4% of the sample. The sample was peripheral blood, taken from a patient treated with radiotherapy plus ipilimumab. The receptors come from a human donor with non-small cell lung cancer who had a complete response to radiotherapy plus ipilimumab.

J is TRBJ2-4 and V is TRBV30; 9 bases match TRBD1. The V gene end was trimmed by 0 bases and the J gene end by 6 bases; junction bases not matched to a gene: 0. In germline, CDR1 is GTSNPN, CDR2 SVGIG (reference sequence). The CDR3 sequence is 13 residues long. The DNA for the CDR3 is TGTGCCTGGAGTGTGGGACAGGGAAACATTCAGTACTTC. Translated, it gives CAWSVGQGNIQYF.

The V call is TRBV7-9, the J call TRBJ2-1; 7 bases match TRBD2. Trimming removed 1 base from V and 5 bases from J; junction bases left unmatched: 8. The CDR3 is 16 residues long. Germline CDR1 is SEHNR and CDR2 is FQNEAQ (reference sequence). The CDR3 reads CASSLVGGRGHNEQFF. The CDR3 DNA reads as TGTGCCAGCAGCTTAGTGGGCGGGAGAGGGCACAATGAGCAGTTCTTC.

The rearrangement uses TRBV27 and TRBJ2-6; tentative D call: TRBD1 (5 bases). The germline V gene encodes CDR1 MNHEY and CDR2 SMNVEV (reference sequence). The CDR3 runs to 16 residues. Trimming removed 5 bases at V and 0 bases at J, with 11 bases between. CDR3 DNA sequence: TGTGCCAGCAGTCCGACAGATCACTCTGGGGCCAACGTCCTGACTTTC. Amino acids: CASSPTDHSGANVLTF. Full variable domain (missing parts from reference TRBV27 and TRBJ2-6): EAQVTQNPRYLITVTGKKLTVTCSQNMNHEYMSWYRQDPGLGLRQIYYSMNVEVTDKGDVPEGYKVSRKEKRNFPLILESPSPNQTSLYFCASSPTDHSGANVLTFGAGSRLTVL.

This clone was counted a few times. The chain is built from TRBV19 and TRBJ1-3; 8 bases line up with TRBD1. The CDR3 extends over 15 amino acids. CDR1 and CDR2 from the germline V gene are LNHDA and SQIVND (reference sequence). Trimming cost V 7 bases and J 1 base; bases outside gene matches: 6. This CDR3 is CASTTDRASGNTIYF. For the CDR3, the DNA is TGTGCCAGTACGACGGACAGGGCTTCTGGAAACACCATATATTTT.

This clone was observed once. At one end the junction does not follow the germline gene, possibly because of a read error. The identical CDR3 is also encoded by other nucleotide sequences in the sample. The CDR3 reads CASSRGPNQPQHF. The CDR3, as DNA: TGCGCCAGCAGTAGGGGACCCAATCAGCCCCAGCATTTC. J is TRBJ1-5 and V is TRBV10-2, with a tentative D call TRBD1 (5 bases). The CDR3 is 13 residues long. The germline V gene encodes CDR1 WSHSY and CDR2 SAAADI.

The genes are TRBV5-6 and TRBJ2-4; D unclear. The CDR3 sequence is 14 residues long. CDR1 SGHDT and CDR2 YYEEEE come from the germline V gene. The V gene lost 0 bases and the J gene lost 7 bases, with 11 bases spanning the gap. DNA of the CDR3: TGTGCCAGCAGCTTGGATGGCCGCCCGAACATTCAGTACTTC. Protein product: CASSLDGRPNIQYF.

The rearrangement uses TRBV9 and TRBJ2-5, with no clear D. This CDR3 comprises 16 residues. Germline CDR1 is SGDLS and CDR2 is YYNGEE. Trimming pared 0 bases from V and 0 bases from J, leaving 12 bases between. CDR3: CASSVGIYKNQETQYF. CDR3 coding DNA: TGTGCCAGCAGCGTAGGCATCTACAAAAACCAAGAGACCCAGTACTTC. The full variable domain, in which reference TRBV9 and TRBJ2-5 provide the parts outside the CDR3, is DSGVTQTPKHLITATGQRVTLRCSPRSGDLSVYWYQQSLDQGLQFLIQYYNGEERAKGNILERFSAQQFPDLHSELNLSSLELGDSALYFCASSVGIYKNQETQYFGPGTRLLVL.

V and J are TRBV11-3 and TRBJ2-2; D is perhaps TRBD1 or TRBD2 (5 bases each). The CDR3 loop spans 14 amino acids. The V end was cut by 6 bases, the J end by 8 bases, with 16 bases between. Per germline, CDR1 SGHNT and CDR2 YENEEA. The CDR3 DNA is TGTGCCAGCAGAGCCGGGACCGGGAATGGGGAGCTGTTTTTT. The encoded protein is CASRAGTGNGELFF. Full variable domain (remainder filled in from reference TRBV11-3 and TRBJ2-2): EAGVVQSPRYKIIEKKQPVAFWCNPISGHNTLYWYLQNLGQGPELLIRYENEEAVDDSQLPKDRFSAERLKGVDSTLKIQPAELGDSAVYLCASRAGTGNGELFFGEGSRLTVL.

The chain combines TRBV7-2 with TRBJ2-7, with D possibly TRBD1 on 6 matching bases. CDR3 size: 14 residues. Germline V gives CDR1 SGHTA, CDR2 FQGNSA. V dropped 5 bases and J dropped 1 base, with 12 bases sitting between them. The CDR3 DNA is TGTGCCAGCAGCCCCGGGACACCTTCCTACGAGCAGTACTTC. Translating it yields CASSPGTPSYEQYF.

About this clone: A read error may account for a junction end that differs from germline. V usage is TRBV7-7 and J usage is TRBJ2-1; 9 bases are a match to TRBD1. Germline CDR1 and CDR2: SSHAT and FNYEAQ (reference sequence). The CDR3 sequence is 14 residues long. CDR3 DNA sequence: TGTGCTAGCAGCCGACTCGACAGGGGGGATGAGCAGTTCTTC. Its translation is CASSRLDRGDEQFF. The full variable domain, completed using reference TRBV7-7 and TRBJ2-1, is GAGVSQSPRYKVTKRGQDVTLRCDPISSHATLYWYQQALGQGPEFLTYFNYEAQPDKSGLPSDRFSAERPEGSISTLTIQRTEQRDSAMYRCASSRLDRGDEQFFGPGTRLTVL.

The chain combines TRBV27 with TRBJ2-2; the match to TRBD2 covers 9 bases. The CDR3 contains 15 residues. Germline lookup yields CDR1 MNHEY and CDR2 SMNVEV (reference sequence). Losses at the gene ends were 3 bases for V and 7 bases for J; bases not matched to a gene: 6. The CDR3 region is CASSLSGTSSGELFF. CDR3 sequence (DNA): TGTGCCAGCAGTTTGTCCGGGACTAGCAGCGGGGAGCTGTTTTTT.

This clone has more than one count but fewer than ten. As DNA, the CDR3 is TGTGCCAGCAGCTTCGGAGGACAGTCGACTTATTTATATGGCTACACCTTC. It is translated as CASSFGGQSTYLYGYTF. This chain joins TRBV13 and TRBJ1-2; D might be TRBD1 (6 bases). Looked up from germline, CDR1 is PRHDT and CDR2 is FYEKMQ (reference sequence). CDR3 length equals 17 residues. V lost 3 bases to trimming and J lost 5 bases, with 22 bases between them.

V is TRBV21-1 and J is TRBJ1-5; TRBD1 is the table's D call and was not checked against the DNA. TRBV21-1 is annotated as a pseudogene. The CDR3 runs to 14 residues. CDR3 sequence reads: CASTAGQGPQPQHF. The CDR3 coding sequence is TGTGCCAGCACCGCAGGACAGGGTCCTCAGCCCCAGCATTTT.

The chain uses TRBV15 and TRBJ1-2; maybe TRBD1 (6 bases). The V gene lost 3 bases and the J gene lost 4 bases, with 15 bases spanning the gap. CDR1 is LNHNV, CDR2 YYDKDF, per germline (reference sequence). The CDR3 runs 15 residues. CDR3 residues: CATSRGGSKAYGYTF. CDR3 DNA: TGTGCCACCAGCAGGGGGGGCAGCAAAGCCTATGGCTACACCTTC.

The J gene is TRBJ2-3, the V gene TRBV7-6, with D perhaps being TRBD1 or TRBD2 (5 bases each). Trimming cost V 3 bases and J 8 bases, with 18 bases left between them. Germline assignment: CDR1 SGHVS and CDR2 FNYEAQ. This CDR3 spans 15 amino acids. CDR3 coding DNA: TGTGCCAGCAGCTTCGAGGGACCCGCCCTGGGTACGCAGTATTTT. It encodes CASSFEGPALGTQYF. Combining the CDR3 with reference TRBV7-6 and TRBJ2-3 gives the whole variable domain GAGVSQSPRYKVTKRGQDVALRCDPISGHVSLYWYRQALGQGPEFLTYFNYEAQQDKSGLPNDRFSAERPEGSISTLTIQRTEQRDSAMYRCASSFEGPALGTQYFGPGTRLTVL.

The CDR3 reads CASSPPAPKGNQPQHF. The CDR3 bases are TGTGCCAGCTCACCACCTGCGCCTAAGGGGAATCAGCCCCAGCATTTT. The rearrangement joins TRBV18 to TRBJ1-5; D may be TRBD1 (5 bases). The CDR3 is made up of 16 amino acids. Germline assignment: CDR1 KGHSH and CDR2 LQKENI. V lost 0 bases and J 4 bases, leaving 13 bases between the germline ends.

The chain uses TRBV28 and TRBJ1-2; 9 bases align to TRBD1. The germline V gene has CDR1 MDHEN and CDR2 SYDVKM. This CDR3 has 16 residues. V trimming: 8 bases; J trimming: 4 bases; junction bases outside the gene matches: 14. In DNA, the CDR3 is TGTGCCAGCTATGACCGAGGGGACAGGGAGGGCTATGGCTACACCTTC. It translates to CASYDRGDREGYGYTF.

This rearrangement joins TRBV2 to TRBJ2-7, with a possible D match to TRBD1 (5 bases). The ends were cut back, 9 bases at V and 7 bases at J, with 19 bases in the middle. Looked up from germline, CDR1 is SNHLY and CDR2 is FYNNEI. The CDR3 covers 13 residues. Written as DNA, the CDR3 is TGTGCCAGTCGACGTTTGTCAGGGCGTGAGCAGTACTTC. Its protein is CASRRLSGREQYF.

This rearrangement joins TRBV13 to TRBJ2-2; D is possibly TRBD2 (5 bases). This CDR3 is built from 15 residues. Germline CDR1 PRHDT, CDR2 FYEKMQ (reference sequence). V was trimmed by 6 bases and J by 1 base, leaving 12 bases between them. The CDR3 coding sequence is TGTGCCAGCAGAGTCCGGGGAGAGAACACCGGGGAGCTGTTTTTT. It codes for CASRVRGENTGELFF.

The V call is TRBV10-1, the J call TRBJ2-1; 13 positions agree with TRBD2. The CDR3 consists of 15 residues. Germline V gene data show CDR1 as WNHNN and CDR2 as SYGVQD (reference sequence). The V segment lost 4 bases and the J segment 7 bases; nucleotides outside the gene matches: 4. This CDR3 is CASSAGTSGANEQFF. For the CDR3, the DNA is TGCGCCAGCAGTGCCGGGACTAGCGGGGCTAATGAGCAGTTCTTC.

The chain links TRBV4-1 to TRBJ2-4; D gene ambiguous. V shed 4 bases and J shed 0 bases, with 10 bases lying between them. Germline V CDR1 and CDR2: MGHRA, YSYEKL. CDR3 size: 15 residues. The CDR3 coding sequence is TGCGCCAGCAGCCCTATCCCAGTAGCCAAAAACATTCAGTACTTC. This encodes CASSPIPVAKNIQYF.

In its sample, this clone was seen a few times. The chain links TRBV7-9 to TRBJ2-1, with D possibly matching TRBD2 (6 bases). The CDR3 is 15 residues long. Per the germline V gene, CDR1 is SEHNR and CDR2 is FQNEAQ (reference sequence). The V gene lost 5 bases and the J gene lost 0 bases, with 11 bases spanning the gap. CDR3 amino acids: CASSPGRYSYNEQFF. The CDR3 DNA is TGTGCCAGCAGCCCAGGGAGGTACTCCTACAATGAGCAGTTCTTC.

This chain uses TRBV19 with TRBJ2-2; TRBD2 matches at 7 bases. Unmatched junction bases numbered 11, after V lost 5 bases and J lost 8 bases. CDR3 length equals 15 residues. Germline values: CDR1 LNHDA, CDR2 SQIVND (reference sequence). Here the CDR3 reads CASSGGTIIRGELFF. The CDR3 DNA sequence: TGTGCCAGTAGTGGAGGGACTATAATTAGAGGGGAGCTGTTTTTT.

The V gene is TRBV7-2, the J gene TRBJ1-2, with D hard to call. With 5 bases removed from V and 7 bases from J, the gap between germline ends came to 20 bases. The germline CDR1 and CDR2 sequences are SGHTA and FQGNSA. The CDR3 extends over 15 amino acids. Here the CDR3 reads CASSPEPSRGGGYTF. The DNA for the CDR3 is TGTGCCAGCAGCCCGGAACCCTCCCGGGGTGGTGGCTACACCTTC.

This chain joins TRBV2 and TRBJ2-5; maybe TRBD2 (6 bases). Germline loops: CDR1 SNHLY, CDR2 FYNNEI. The CDR3 is made up of 13 amino acids. The V end was cut by 3 bases, the J end by 4 bases, with 9 bases between. The CDR3: CASSDGDSETQYF. The CDR3 DNA sequence: TGTGCCAGCAGTGACGGGGACTCAGAGACCCAGTACTTC.

This chain connects TRBV13 to TRBJ1-2, with 7 bases that match TRBD1. Germline assignment: CDR1 PRHDT and CDR2 FYEKMQ (reference sequence). Trimming at V came to 5 bases and at J to 5 bases, leaving 14 bases not matched to a gene. The CDR3 contains 16 residues. The DNA for the CDR3 is TGTGCCAGCAGCCCGAATACAGGGGACTCCGTTTATGGCTACACCTTC. Protein sequence: CASSPNTGDSVYGYTF.

The V and J genes are TRBV11-2 and TRBJ1-2; possibly TRBD1 for D (6 bases). With 5 bases removed from V and 4 bases from J, the gap between germline ends came to 14 bases. Per germline, CDR1 SGHAT and CDR2 FQNNGV. This CDR3 has 14 residues. The CDR3: CASSPGGTIYGYTF. DNA of the CDR3: TGTGCCAGCAGCCCAGGAGGGACAATCTATGGCTACACCTTC.

This chain connects TRBV7-2 to TRBJ2-6; TRBD1 matches 11 bases. With V trimmed by 1 base and J by 4 bases, 3 bases remained unmatched. The V gene's germline CDR1 is SGHTA and CDR2 FQGNSA. The CDR3 consists of 17 residues. The CDR3 DNA reads as TGTGCCAGCAGCTTAGGAGGGACAGGGGGAGGGGCCAACGTCCTGACTTTC. Its protein is CASSLGGTGGGANVLTF.

The J gene is TRBJ2-7, the V gene TRBV5-1; 9 nucleotides align to TRBD1. There are 14 residues in the CDR3. CDR1 is SGHRS, CDR2 YFSETQ, per germline. Germline trimming cut 4 bases from V and 3 bases from J; bases unmatched to any gene: 5. The CDR3: CASSPRGQGYEQYF. CDR3 DNA: TGCGCCAGCAGCCCTAGGGGACAGGGCTACGAGCAGTACTTC.

J is TRBJ2-3 and V is TRBV10-1, with D unclear. V was pared by 2 bases and J by 6 bases, with 12 bases between. The V gene's germline CDR1 is WNHNN and CDR2 SYGVQD (reference sequence). This CDR3 comprises 14 residues. The CDR3 DNA is TGCGCCAGCAGTGAGAATAGCAGGACGGATACGCAGTATTTT. It is translated as CASSENSRTDTQYF.

The table lists this clone with a few counts. The chain is built from TRBV7-9 and TRBJ2-5, with a tentative D call TRBD2 (6 bases). V was clipped by 0 bases and J by 1 base, with 9 bases between them. Germline CDR1 and CDR2: SEHNR and FQNEAQ (reference sequence). The CDR3 is 15 amino acids. The CDR3 loop reads CASSLAAGSQETQYF. DNA for the CDR3: TGTGCCAGCAGCTTAGCGGCGGGGTCCCAAGAGACCCAGTACTTC.

This chain uses TRBV10-3 with TRBJ1-2, with 7 bases fitting TRBD1. The CDR3 spans 15 residues. From germline, CDR1 is ENHRY and CDR2 SYGVKD. V lost 4 bases to trimming and J lost 5 bases; unmatched junction nucleotides: 10. DNA of the CDR3: TGTGCCATCAGTGGGGAAGGGGGCGTGGGGTATGGCTACACCTTC. This codes for CAISGEGGVGYGYTF.